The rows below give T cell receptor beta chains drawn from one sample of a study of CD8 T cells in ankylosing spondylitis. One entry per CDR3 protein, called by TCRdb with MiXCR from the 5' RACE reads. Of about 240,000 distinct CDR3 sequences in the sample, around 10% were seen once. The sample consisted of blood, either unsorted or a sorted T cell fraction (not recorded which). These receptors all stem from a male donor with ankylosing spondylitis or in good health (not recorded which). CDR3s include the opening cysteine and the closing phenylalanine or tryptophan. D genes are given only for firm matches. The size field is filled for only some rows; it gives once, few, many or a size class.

cdr3_aa: CAISESGTAYEQYF
cdr3_nt: TGTGCCATCAGTGAGTCCGGGACAGCATACGAGCAGTACTTC
d_call: TRBD1
v_call: TRBV10-3
clone_size: many
j_call: TRBJ2-7

cdr3_aa: CASSPVRGYGYTF
cdr3_nt: TGCGCCAGCAGCCCCGTCCGGGGCTATGGCTACACCTTC
d_call: -
v_call: TRBV4-1
clone_size: -
j_call: TRBJ1-2

cdr3_aa: CAIRAGGTDTQYF
cdr3_nt: TGTGCCATCAGGGCGGGAGGGACAGATACGCAGTATTTT
d_call: TRBD2
v_call: TRBV10-3
clone_size: few
j_call: TRBJ2-3

cdr3_aa: CASSPTNRARYSNQPQHF
cdr3_nt: TGTGCCAGCAGCCCAACGAACAGGGCTCGGTATAGCAATCAGCCCCAGCATTTT
d_call: -
v_call: TRBV11-2
clone_size: many
j_call: TRBJ1-5

cdr3_aa: CASSPGLAVETQYF
cdr3_nt: TGCGCCAGCAGCCCGGGACTAGCGGTAGAGACCCAGTACTTC
d_call: TRBD2
v_call: TRBV5-1
clone_size: many
j_call: TRBJ2-5

cdr3_aa: CASSFRSNYGYTF
cdr3_nt: TGTGCCAGCAGCTTTCGGAGTAACTATGGCTACACCTTC
d_call: -
v_call: TRBV5-8
clone_size: many
j_call: TRBJ1-2

cdr3_aa: CASSLGGRPQQFF
cdr3_nt: TGTGCCAGCAGCTTAGGAGGTAGGCCTCAGCAGTTCTTC
d_call: -
v_call: TRBV7-2
clone_size: -
j_call: TRBJ2-1

cdr3_aa: CASSVGVAEGNEQFF
cdr3_nt: TGTGCCAGCAGCGTAGGGGTAGCGGAGGGGAATGAGCAGTTCTTC
d_call: -
v_call: TRBV9
clone_size: many
j_call: TRBJ2-1

cdr3_aa: CASSHMTGTEESETQYF
cdr3_nt: TGTGCCAGCAGCCATATGACAGGGACAGAGGAATCGGAGACCCAGTACTTC
d_call: TRBD1
v_call: TRBV7-2
clone_size: few
j_call: TRBJ2-5

cdr3_aa: CASSFTYSYGQGRRMNTEAFF
cdr3_nt: TGTGCCAGCAGCTTCACCTACTCGTACGGACAGGGGAGGAGGATGAACACTGAAGCTTTCTTT
d_call: TRBD1
v_call: TRBV7-3
clone_size: few
j_call: TRBJ1-1

cdr3_aa: CASSLAGLVSDTQYF
cdr3_nt: TGTGCCAGCAGTTTAGCGGGCCTAGTGTCAGATACGCAGTATTTT
d_call: -
v_call: TRBV12-3/TRBV12-4
clone_size: -
j_call: TRBJ2-3

cdr3_aa: CASSLMQRTEAFF
cdr3_nt: TGTGCCAGCAGCTTAATGCAAAGGACTGAAGCTTTCTTT
d_call: -
v_call: TRBV7-2
clone_size: -
j_call: TRBJ1-1

cdr3_aa: CSAGWRRGDTDTQYF
cdr3_nt: TGCAGTGCAGGGTGGAGGCGGGGGGACACAGATACGCAGTATTTT
d_call: TRBD2
v_call: TRBV20-1
clone_size: many
j_call: TRBJ2-3

cdr3_aa: CSVPGLFVGYTF
cdr3_nt: TGCAGTGTGCCTGGCCTGTTTGTGGGCTACACCTTC
d_call: -
v_call: TRBV20-1
clone_size: -
j_call: TRBJ1-2

cdr3_aa: CASGDNEQFF
cdr3_nt: TGCGCATCGGGAGACAATGAGCAGTTCTTC
d_call: -
v_call: TRBV7-2
clone_size: many
j_call: TRBJ2-1

cdr3_aa: CASSLTDRGQTEAFF
cdr3_nt: TGTGCCAGCAGTTTAACGGACAGGGGGCAAACTGAAGCTTTCTTT
d_call: TRBD1
v_call: TRBV27
clone_size: many
j_call: TRBJ1-1

cdr3_aa: CASSPISTEAFF
cdr3_nt: TGTGCCAGCAGCCCGATATCCACTGAAGCTTTCTTT
d_call: -
v_call: TRBV12-3/TRBV12-4
clone_size: many
j_call: TRBJ1-1

cdr3_aa: CASSTDRAYNEQFF
cdr3_nt: TGCGCCAGCAGCACGGACAGGGCCTACAATGAGCAGTTCTTC
d_call: TRBD1
v_call: TRBV5-1
clone_size: many
j_call: TRBJ2-1

cdr3_aa: CSARVPSGGYTF
cdr3_nt: TGCAGTGCTAGAGTCCCTAGCGGTGGCTACACCTTC
d_call: -
v_call: TRBV20-1
clone_size: many
j_call: TRBJ1-2

cdr3_aa: CAIGGLAYEQYF
cdr3_nt: TGTGCCATCGGCGGACTCGCCTACGAGCAGTACTTC
d_call: -
v_call: TRBV10-3
clone_size: many
j_call: TRBJ2-7

cdr3_aa: CASSHPDRSAYNSPLHF
cdr3_nt: TGTGCCAGCAGCCACCCCGACAGGTCGGCCTATAATTCACCCCTCCACTTT
d_call: -
v_call: TRBV3-1
clone_size: many
j_call: TRBJ1-6

cdr3_aa: CASSPLWLGDYEQYF
cdr3_nt: TGCGCCAGCAGCCCGCTCTGGTTGGGAGACTACGAGCAGTACTTC
d_call: -
v_call: TRBV4-1
clone_size: many
j_call: TRBJ2-7

cdr3_aa: CASSEVSGSGDEQFF
cdr3_nt: TGCGCCAGCAGTGAGGTCTCGGGGTCGGGGGATGAGCAGTTCTTC
d_call: -
v_call: TRBV10-2
clone_size: many
j_call: TRBJ2-1

cdr3_aa: CASSFLNSPLHF
cdr3_nt: TGTGCCAGCAGTTTTCTTAATTCACCCCTCCACTTT
d_call: -
v_call: TRBV12-3/TRBV12-4
clone_size: many
j_call: TRBJ1-6

cdr3_aa: CAISETNPNTGELFF
cdr3_nt: TGTGCCATCAGCGAGACTAATCCGAACACCGGGGAGCTGTTTTTT
d_call: -
v_call: TRBV10-3
clone_size: many
j_call: TRBJ2-2

cdr3_aa: CASTLRLAGGGQETQYF
cdr3_nt: TGTGCCAGCACTCTGAGACTAGCGGGGGGGGGACAAGAGACCCAGTACTTC
d_call: TRBD2
v_call: TRBV12-3/TRBV12-4
clone_size: many
j_call: TRBJ2-5

cdr3_aa: CASSRTKETQYF
cdr3_nt: TGTGCCAGCAGCCGCACAAAAGAGACCCAGTACTTC
d_call: -
v_call: TRBV3-1
clone_size: many
j_call: TRBJ2-5

cdr3_aa: CASSPPFIGYEQYF
cdr3_nt: TGTGCCAGCAGCCCACCATTTATAGGCTACGAGCAGTACTTC
d_call: -
v_call: TRBV16
clone_size: few
j_call: TRBJ2-7

cdr3_aa: CASREQGEQETQYF
cdr3_nt: TGTGCCAGCAGGGAACAGGGGGAGCAAGAGACCCAGTACTTC
d_call: TRBD1
v_call: TRBV6-1
clone_size: many
j_call: TRBJ2-5

cdr3_aa: CASSPRGSNSPLHF
cdr3_nt: TGTGCCAGCAGTCCGCGCGGGTCCAATTCACCCCTCCACTTT
d_call: -
v_call: TRBV12-3/TRBV12-4
clone_size: many
j_call: TRBJ1-6

cdr3_aa: CASSDSSGRASYNEQFF
cdr3_nt: TGTGCCAGCAGTGACTCTAGCGGGAGGGCCTCCTACAATGAGCAGTTCTTC
d_call: TRBD2
v_call: TRBV25-1
clone_size: many
j_call: TRBJ2-1

cdr3_aa: CASSQNRVNYGYTF
cdr3_nt: TGTGCCAGCAGCCAAAACAGGGTCAACTATGGCTACACCTTC
d_call: -
v_call: TRBV3-1
clone_size: -
j_call: TRBJ1-2

cdr3_aa: CSFWGPAPGGDQETQYF
cdr3_nt: TGCAGCTTCTGGGGCCCGGCTCCGGGGGGCGATCAAGAGACCCAGTACTTC
d_call: -
v_call: TRBV20-1
clone_size: -
j_call: TRBJ2-5

cdr3_aa: CASSEEGINEQFF
cdr3_nt: TGTGCCAGCAGTGAGGAGGGGATCAATGAGCAGTTCTTC
d_call: -
v_call: TRBV6-4
clone_size: many
j_call: TRBJ2-1

cdr3_aa: CASRTAGANTEAFF
cdr3_nt: TGCGCCAGCAGAACCGCAGGAGCAAACACTGAAGCTTTCTTT
d_call: -
v_call: TRBV5-1
clone_size: many
j_call: TRBJ1-1

cdr3_aa: CASRDTPAPGAFF
cdr3_nt: TGTGCCAGTAGGGACACCCCAGCACCGGGAGCTTTCTTT
d_call: -
v_call: TRBV19
clone_size: -
j_call: TRBJ1-1

cdr3_aa: CSATVTTGVLDEQYF
cdr3_nt: TGCAGTGCTACGGTAACCACGGGAGTTCTCGACGAGCAGTACTTC
d_call: -
v_call: TRBV20-1
clone_size: many
j_call: TRBJ2-7

cdr3_aa: CSAQQGTEAFF
cdr3_nt: TGCAGTGCCCAGCAGGGGACTGAAGCTTTCTTT
d_call: -
v_call: TRBV20-1
clone_size: many
j_call: TRBJ1-1

cdr3_aa: CASSTGTTYNEQFF
cdr3_nt: TGTGCCAGCAGTACCGGGACAACCTACAATGAGCAGTTCTTC
d_call: -
v_call: TRBV25-1
clone_size: many
j_call: TRBJ2-1

cdr3_aa: CASSLGDRRTDTQYF
cdr3_nt: TGTGCCAGCAGTTTGGGGGACAGGCGCACAGATACGCAGTATTTT
d_call: TRBD1
v_call: TRBV12-3/TRBV12-4
clone_size: -
j_call: TRBJ2-3